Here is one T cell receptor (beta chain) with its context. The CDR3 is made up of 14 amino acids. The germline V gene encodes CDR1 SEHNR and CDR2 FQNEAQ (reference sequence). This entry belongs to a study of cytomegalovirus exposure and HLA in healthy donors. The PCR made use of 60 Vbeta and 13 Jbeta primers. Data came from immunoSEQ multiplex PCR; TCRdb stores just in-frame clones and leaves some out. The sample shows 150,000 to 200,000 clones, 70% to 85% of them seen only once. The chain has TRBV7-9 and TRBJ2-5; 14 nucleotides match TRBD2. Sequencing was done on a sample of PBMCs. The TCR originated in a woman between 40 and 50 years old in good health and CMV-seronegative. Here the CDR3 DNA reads TGTGCTTGGGGACTAGCGGGAGATGCTGAGACCCAGTACTTC. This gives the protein CAWGLAGDAETQYF.